Listed here are 28 T cell receptor beta chains from one sample, sequenced in a study of cytomegalovirus exposure and HLA in healthy donors. PCR was performed using 60 Vbeta and 13 Jbeta primers. Here immunoSEQ multiplex PCR was the method, and the copy in TCRdb shows in-frame clones only, minus some. The sample shows under 200,000 clones, approximately 80% of them seen only once. The sample consisted of PBMCs. The receptors here all came from a woman aged 25 to 39 in good health and CMV-seropositive.

The V call is TRBV6-1, the J call TRBJ1-4, with 7 bases that match TRBD1. There are 14 residues in the CDR3. Germline V gene lookup returns CDR1 MNHNS and CDR2 SASEGT. The junction had 7 bases not matched to a gene; V was cut back by 7 bases and J by 5 bases. CDR3 protein: CASKEGTENEKLFF. The CDR3 DNA is TGTGCCAGCAAAGAAGGGACAGAAAATGAAAAACTGTTTTTT.

This chain uses TRBV7-9 with TRBJ2-7; 7 nucleotides align to TRBD2. The CDR3 sequence is 16 residues long. V trimming: 5 bases; J trimming: 1 base; junction bases outside the gene matches: 11. Germline-derived CDR1 and CDR2 are SEHNR and FQNEAQ (reference sequence). This chain's CDR3 is CASSDQREGLSYEQYF. CDR3 DNA sequence: TGTGCCAGCAGCGACCAGCGGGAAGGTTTATCCTACGAGCAGTACTTC.

The V gene is TRBV6-5, the J gene TRBJ2-1, with 9 bases that match TRBD1. This CDR3 has 14 amino acids. From germline, CDR1 is MNHEY and CDR2 SVGAGI. The junction had 4 bases not matched to a gene; V was cut back by 2 bases and J by 8 bases. The CDR3 reads CASSYRWTGDEQFF. The CDR3, as DNA: TGTGCCAGCAGTTACCGCTGGACAGGGGATGAGCAGTTCTTC.

V gene TRBV11-3 combines with J gene TRBJ1-4; maybe TRBD1 (5 bases). The ends were cut back, 5 bases at V and 2 bases at J, with 12 bases in the middle. This CDR3 has 15 residues. Germline CDR1 and CDR2: SGHNT and YENEEA. CDR3: CASSPGGSTNEKLFF. CDR3 nucleotide sequence: TGTGCCAGCAGCCCCGGGGGGAGCACTAATGAAAAACTGTTTTTT.

The genes are TRBV4-2 and TRBJ1-5; no clear D. This CDR3 is built from 16 residues. Germline V lookup: CDR1 LGHNA, CDR2 YNFKEQ. The V end lost 1 base, the J end lost 2 bases, and 12 bases lay between the germline ends. The CDR3 protein is CASSQVAGMGNQPQHF. CDR3 nucleotides: TGTGCCAGCAGCCAAGTAGCGGGCATGGGCAATCAGCCCCAGCATTTT.

The genes are TRBV28 and TRBJ2-3; TRBD1 agrees at 8 bases. J lost 13 bases, V lost 5 bases, and 8 bases had no gene match. The germline CDR1 and CDR2 sequences are MDHEN and SYDVKM. This CDR3 has 12 residues. The CDR3 spells CASSGGTGEEYF. As DNA, the CDR3 is TGTGCCAGCAGTGGGGGGACAGGTGAAGAGTATTTT.

The chain joins TRBV7-2 to TRBJ2-5; the D gene is possibly TRBD1 (5 bases). The CDR3 runs to 17 residues. CDR1 is SGHTA, CDR2 FQGNSA, per germline. Trimming removed 2 bases at V and 2 bases at J, with 18 bases between. The CDR3 DNA reads as TGTGCCAGCAGCTTACGGCTAAATCACAGGTCACAAGAGACCCAGTACTTC. Its translation is CASSLRLNHRSQETQYF.

This clone was detected a few times. The rearrangement joins TRBV6-6 to TRBJ1-2, with D tentatively TRBD1 (5 bases). V lost 0 bases, J lost 8 bases, and 19 bases lay in between. Germline lookup yields CDR1 MNHNY and CDR2 SVGAGI (reference sequence). This CDR3 has 16 residues. The CDR3: CASSYSGVRDWHGYTF. The CDR3 bases are TGTGCCAGCAGTTACTCGGGGGTCCGGGACTGGCACGGCTACACCTTC.

The rearrangement links TRBV28 to TRBJ2-7; D gene uncertain. Germline CDR1 and CDR2: MDHEN and SYDVKM. The CDR3 sequence is 16 residues long. Trimming cost V 5 bases and J 2 bases, with 19 bases left between them. CDR3 coding DNA: TGTGCCAGCAGTACACCTACATGGCGGTCCGCCTACGAGCAGTACTTC. It codes for CASSTPTWRSAYEQYF.

This chain uses TRBV30 with TRBJ2-7, with a weak D call TRBD1 (5 bases). Germline CDR1 GTSNPN, CDR2 SVGIG (reference sequence). The CDR3 extends over 12 amino acids. The germline V and J ends were trimmed by 5 bases and 2 bases, with 10 bases remaining between them. CDR3 nucleotide sequence: TGTGCCTGGTCGGCAGGGCCCTACGAGCAGTACTTC. It encodes CAWSAGPYEQYF.

The chain links TRBV5-6 to TRBJ1-5; D ambiguous. V lost 3 bases to trimming and J lost 4 bases, with 8 bases between them. Germline CDR1 is SGHDT and CDR2 is YYEEEE. CDR3 length equals 13 residues. This CDR3 is CASSYRGNQPQHF. The CDR3 region has the DNA TGTGCCAGCAGCTATAGAGGGAATCAGCCCCAGCATTTT.

This clone appeared a single time. The CDR3 DNA sequence: TGTGCCAGCAGTAAGCCTAGCAATCAGCCCCAGCATTTT. It specifies CASSKPSNQPQHF. The chain is built from TRBV6-1 and TRBJ1-5; no definite D call. This CDR3 region has 13 residues. The V gene lost 5 bases and the J gene lost 0 bases, with 5 bases spanning the gap. Germline V CDR1 and CDR2: MNHNS, SASEGT.

This clone was recorded once. CDR3 region: CATSRAGLAGYQETQYF. CDR3 nucleotide sequence: TGTGCCACCAGCAGAGCGGGACTAGCGGGGTACCAAGAGACCCAGTACTTC. The chain is built from TRBV15 and TRBJ2-5; 13 bases fit TRBD2. With 1 base clipped from V and 0 bases from J, the junction kept 2 bases outside the gene matches. CDR3 size: 17 residues. The germline V gene has CDR1 LNHNV and CDR2 YYDKDF (reference sequence).

The chain uses TRBV29-1 and TRBJ2-5; 8 bases are a match to TRBD2. The CDR3 runs to 13 residues. V trimming: 4 bases; J trimming: 4 bases; junction bases outside the gene matches: 5. Germline CDR1 is SQVTM and CDR2 is ANQGSEA. CDR3 amino acids: CSVGGRGGETQYF. The CDR3 nucleotides are TGCAGCGTTGGGGGCCGGGGGGGAGAGACCCAGTACTTC.

The table lists this clone with a few counts. The junction and the germline gene differ at one end; a read error may be behind it. This sequence joins TRBV9 and TRBJ2-7; D is perhaps TRBD2 (6 bases). The CDR3 loop spans 13 amino acids. From germline, CDR1 is SGDLS and CDR2 YYNGEE. Here the CDR3 reads CASSVVVDYQQYF. For the CDR3, the DNA is TGTGCCAGCAGCGTAGTCGTGGACTACCAGCAGTACTTC.

This clone has just a few counts. The chain combines TRBV4-1 with TRBJ2-7; TRBD1 aligns across 9 bases. The CDR3 length is 17 residues. With 4 bases clipped from V and 3 bases from J, the junction kept 13 bases outside the gene matches. Germline values: CDR1 MGHRA, CDR2 YSYEKL. CDR3 residues: CASSPNDLGTGNYEQYF. CDR3 coding DNA: TGCGCCAGCAGCCCGAATGATCTCGGGACAGGGAACTACGAGCAGTACTTC.

This chain uses TRBV21-1 with TRBJ1-5; the table's D call, TRBD1, was not checked against the DNA. TRBV21-1 is a pseudogene locus. The CDR3 spans 14 residues. CDR3 nucleotide sequence: TGTGCCAGCAGCGCACAGGGTATGGATCAGCCCCAGCATTTT. Encoded protein: CASSAQGMDQPQHF.

A note on this clone: A read error may account for a junction end that differs from germline. V usage is TRBV4-1 and J usage is TRBJ1-3, with D unclear. The germline V gene has CDR1 MGHRA and CDR2 YSYEKL. This CDR3 region has 12 residues. Written as DNA, the CDR3 is TGCGCCAGCAGCCCCTCCGCCAACACAATATATTTT. It specifies CASSPSANTIYF.

The chain carries TRBV4-1 and TRBJ2-2; tentative D call: TRBD1 (6 bases). Trimming removed 1 base from V and 7 bases from J, with 13 bases in between. This CDR3 region has 15 residues. The V gene's germline CDR1 is MGHRA and CDR2 YSYEKL. Here the CDR3 reads CASSQVVGADGELFF. The CDR3 DNA reads as TGCGCCAGCAGCCAAGTGGTGGGGGCGGACGGGGAGCTGTTTTTT.

J is TRBJ2-2 and V is TRBV5-4, with TRBD1 matching over 10 bases. Germline CDR1 and CDR2: SGHNT and YYREEE (reference sequence). Unmatched junction bases numbered 9, after V lost 3 bases and J lost 4 bases. The CDR3 is 17 amino acids. The CDR3 reads CASSSRGQGGGTGELFF. CDR3 sequence (DNA): TGTGCCAGCAGCTCACGCGGACAGGGGGGAGGCACCGGGGAGCTGTTTTTT.

In DNA form, the CDR3 reads TGTGCCAGCTCACCAGAACACCTTAACACTGAAGCTTTCTTT. This translates into CASSPEHLNTEAFF. The gene calls are TRBV18 and TRBJ1-1; no reliable D call. This CDR3 is built from 14 residues. CDR1 and CDR2 (germline): KGHSH, LQKENI. Trimming pared 2 bases from V and 2 bases from J, leaving 9 bases between. Together with reference TRBV18 and TRBJ1-1, the CDR3 gives the full variable domain: NAGVMQNPRHLVRRRGQEARLRCSPMKGHSHVYWYRQLPEEGLKFMVYLQKENIIDESGMPKERFSAEFPKEGPSILRIQQVVRGDSAAYFCASSPEHLNTEAFFGQGTRLTVV.

The rearrangement links TRBV11-2 to TRBJ2-1; 14 bases agree with TRBD2. The V segment lost 0 bases and the J segment 10 bases; nucleotides outside the gene matches: 5. Germline V gene sequence: CDR1 SGHAT, CDR2 FQNNGV. This CDR3 has 16 amino acids. Written as DNA, the CDR3 is TGTGCCAGCAGCTTAGATCAGGGACTAGCGGGAGCAGAGCAGTTCTTC. This gives the protein CASSLDQGLAGAEQFF.

The chain joins TRBV7-2 to TRBJ2-2; a weak D match, TRBD2 (6 bases). CDR3 length: 14 amino acids. V gave up 9 bases and J gave up 7 bases, with 18 bases separating them. Germline CDR1 reads SGHTA; CDR2 reads FQGNSA. The DNA of the CDR3 is TGTGCCAGTTCCCTCGGGGGAAGGGGCGGGGAGCTGTTTTTT. Protein sequence: CASSLGGRGGELFF.

This clone was detected a few times. The chain has TRBV28 and TRBJ2-1, with 7 bases lining up with TRBD2. Trimming cost V 6 bases and J 6 bases; bases outside gene matches: 20. Germline assignment: CDR1 MDHEN and CDR2 SYDVKM. The CDR3 runs 18 residues. CDR3 loop: CASSPQSLLARGSNEQFF. For the CDR3, the DNA is TGTGCCAGCAGCCCACAAAGCCTACTAGCGCGAGGGAGCAATGAGCAGTTCTTC.

CDR3 coding DNA: TGTGCCAGCAGCTTTGGACTAGCGGGGGGCGGGCAGTACTTC. It is translated as CASSFGLAGGGQYF. The chain uses TRBV7-2 and TRBJ2-7; 14 bases fit TRBD2. V dropped 3 bases and J dropped 9; count of bases not matched to a gene: 4. Germline V gene data show CDR1 as SGHTA and CDR2 as FQGNSA. This CDR3 is 14 amino acids long.

The chain combines TRBV7-2 with TRBJ2-1; a weak D match, TRBD2 (5 bases). The ends were cut back, 4 bases at V and 6 bases at J, with 13 bases in the middle. Per germline, CDR1 SGHTA and CDR2 FQGNSA. The CDR3 runs 14 residues. As DNA, the CDR3 is TGTGCCAGCAGCTCGGGCCCTCTAGCCAATGAGCAGTTCTTC. Residues: CASSSGPLANEQFF.

The chain carries TRBV4-2 and TRBJ1-4; maybe TRBD1 (5 bases). In germline, CDR1 is LGHNA, CDR2 YNFKEQ. V was trimmed by 1 base and J by 2 bases, leaving 8 bases between them. The CDR3 is 15 residues long. As DNA, the CDR3 is TGTGCCAGCAGCCAAGTGACAGAGACTAATGAAAAACTGTTTTTT. The encoded protein is CASSQVTETNEKLFF.

J is TRBJ2-1 and V is TRBV15; a possible D gene is TRBD2 (6 bases). Germline CDR1 reads LNHNV; CDR2 reads YYDKDF (reference sequence). The CDR3 runs 13 residues. Between the trimmed V and J ends, which lost 1 base and 9 bases, there was a span of 10 bases. CDR3 protein: CATSRGQRVEQFF. The CDR3 DNA reads as TGTGCCACCAGCAGAGGTCAGCGGGTTGAGCAGTTCTTC.